The 29 T cell receptor beta chains below come from one sample, sequenced in a study of control samples from healthy donors and cancer patients. The table came from immunoSEQ multiplex PCR; TCRdb's copy has only in-frame clones and leaves some out. The table lists around 68,000 clones, about 83% of them singletons, with approximately 14% in the top ten. Input material: blood. The receptors stem from a man in his 60s in good health.

This sequence joins TRBV18 and TRBJ1-5, with D perhaps TRBD1 (5 bases). Germline lookup yields CDR1 KGHSH and CDR2 LQKENI. V lost 3 bases to trimming and J lost 7 bases, with 10 bases between them. There are 13 residues in the CDR3. The CDR3 nucleotides read TGTGCCAGCTCACCTTCAGGGTCCCAGCCCCAGCATTTT. This codes for CASSPSGSQPQHF.

The rearrangement links TRBV2 to TRBJ1-1; 7 bases are a match to TRBD1. Germline V gene lookup returns CDR1 SNHLY and CDR2 FYNNEI. The CDR3 loop spans 14 amino acids. Trimming at V came to 8 bases and at J to 2 bases, leaving 8 bases not matched to a gene. In DNA form, the CDR3 reads TGTGCCAGCCACCGGGACAGTACCAACACTGAAGCTTTCTTT. Its protein product is CASHRDSTNTEAFF.

CDR3 sequence reads: CASSLGRSEQYF. CDR3 coding DNA: TGTGCCAGCTCACTAGGGAGATCCGAGCAGTACTTC. The gene calls are TRBV18 and TRBJ2-7; D is perhaps TRBD2 (5 bases). The CDR3 contains 12 residues. V shed 4 bases and J shed 6 bases, with 10 bases lying between them. Germline-derived CDR1 and CDR2 are KGHSH and LQKENI.

This chain connects TRBV18 to TRBJ2-7, with 10 positions matching TRBD1. The CDR3 loop spans 13 amino acids. Germline trimming cut 3 bases from V and 5 bases from J; bases unmatched to any gene: 1. The germline gives CDR1 KGHSH, CDR2 LQKENI. The CDR3: CASSPGTGDEQYF. CDR3 DNA: TGTGCCAGCTCACCGGGGACAGGGGACGAGCAGTACTTC. Using reference TRBV18 and TRBJ2-7 for the parts outside the CDR3, the full variable domain is NAGVMQNPRHLVRRRGQEARLRCSPMKGHSHVYWYRQLPEEGLKFMVYLQKENIIDESGMPKERFSAEFPKEGPSILRIQQVVRGDSAAYFCASSPGTGDEQYFGPGTRLTVT.

This clone occurred once. The chain has TRBV18 and TRBJ2-2; D uncertain. V was cut by 3 bases and J by 3 bases, with 2 bases left in between. Germline assignment: CDR1 KGHSH and CDR2 LQKENI. The CDR3 totals 12 residues. CDR3 protein: CASSPDTGELFF. The CDR3 DNA sequence: TGTGCCAGCTCACCGGACACCGGGGAGCTGTTTTTT.

The chain combines TRBV5-8 with TRBJ2-5; perhaps TRBD2 as D (7 bases). The CDR3 length is 16 residues. Trimming stripped 3 bases from V and 2 bases from J, with 17 bases between. Germline V gives CDR1 SGHTS, CDR2 YDEGEE. CDR3 DNA: TGTGCCAGCAGCTCGTGGGGGGGGCCCTCACAAGAGACCCAGTACTTC. It is translated as CASSSWGGPSQETQYF.

The genes are TRBV29-1 and TRBJ2-6; TRBD2 matches 11 bases. The CDR3 runs 18 residues. Germline V gene lookup returns CDR1 SQVTM and CDR2 ANQGSEA. V lost 5 bases to trimming and J lost 1 base; unmatched junction nucleotides: 10. CDR3 in DNA: TGCAGCGTTTACACACTAGCGGGAGTGGAGTCTGGGGCCAACGTCCTGACTTTC. Translating it yields CSVYTLAGVESGANVLTF.

The rearrangement joins TRBV7-8 to TRBJ1-1; the D gene is possibly TRBD1 (6 bases). V was pared by 2 bases and J by 1 base, with 11 bases between. CDR1 SGHVS and CDR2 FQNEAQ come from the germline V gene. The CDR3 has 15 residues. CDR3 sequence reads: CASSLQGGGNTEAFF. For the CDR3, the DNA is TGTGCCAGCAGCTTACAAGGGGGTGGGAACACTGAAGCTTTCTTT. Filled out from reference TRBV7-8 and TRBJ1-1, the complete variable domain reads GAGVSQSPRYKVAKRGQDVALRCDPISGHVSLFWYQQALGQGPEFLTYFQNEAQLDKSGLPSDRFFAERPEGSVSTLKIQRTQQEDSAVYLCASSLQGGGNTEAFFGQGTRLTVV.

The rearrangement uses TRBV23-1 and TRBJ2-3; possibly TRBD1 for D (6 bases). TRBV23-1 is recorded as an ORF, its role being uncertain. The CDR3 consists of 17 residues. V shed 0 bases and J shed 0 bases, with 13 bases lying between them. The CDR3 nucleotides read TGCGCCAGCAGTCAATCGTCAGGGGCTACTAGCACAGATACGCAGTATTTT. Its protein is CASSQSSGATSTDTQYF.

The chain is built from TRBV6-5 and TRBJ2-5; D may be TRBD2 (6 bases). V shed 2 bases and J shed 4 bases, with 14 bases lying between them. CDR1 and CDR2 from the germline V gene are MNHEY and SVGAGI. This CDR3 is 15 amino acids long. CDR3 region: CASSYRPGAGETQYF. The CDR3 DNA sequence: TGTGCCAGCAGTTACCGGCCGGGAGCGGGAGAGACCCAGTACTTC.

The chain employs TRBV7-8 and TRBJ2-2; perhaps TRBD1 as D (5 bases). The germline V and J ends were trimmed by 1 base and 4 bases, with 16 bases remaining between them. Germline V gene data show CDR1 as SGHVS and CDR2 as FQNEAQ. This CDR3 has 17 residues. CDR3 amino acids: CASSLGSGHSGTGELFF. In DNA form, the CDR3 reads TGTGCCAGCAGCTTAGGATCCGGACACTCGGGCACCGGGGAGCTGTTTTTT.

The rearrangement uses TRBV30 and TRBJ2-3; 7 nucleotides match TRBD2. Germline CDR1 reads GTSNPN; CDR2 reads SVGIG (reference sequence). With 2 bases clipped from V and 4 bases from J, the junction kept 9 bases outside the gene matches. This CDR3 region has 15 residues. The CDR3 spells CAWSSGEGRSDTQYF. CDR3 nucleotides: TGTGCCTGGAGTAGCGGGGAGGGAAGGTCAGATACGCAGTATTTT.

The V gene is TRBV9, the J gene TRBJ2-1, with TRBD2 matching over 9 bases. CDR1 is SGDLS and CDR2 is YYNGEE in the germline V gene. After removal of 2 bases from V and 3 bases from J, the junction contained 3 bases not matched to a gene. The CDR3 extends over 15 amino acids. DNA for the CDR3: TGTGCCAGCAGCGTCGCTAGCGGGGACTACAATGAGCAGTTCTTC. It translates to CASSVASGDYNEQFF.

The rearrangement joins TRBV25-1 to TRBJ1-2; 8 nucleotides align to TRBD1. The V gene's germline CDR1 is MGHDK and CDR2 SYGVNS. Unmatched junction bases numbered 18, after V lost 7 bases and J lost 8 bases. This CDR3 has 16 amino acids. CDR3 sequence (DNA): TGTGCCAGCAAACTTGGAGGGACAGGCCCAAGTGGCGGCTACACCTTC. Translating gives CASKLGGTGPSGGYTF.

V usage is TRBV11-2 and J usage is TRBJ2-4; 10 bases are shared with TRBD2. Trimming at V came to 6 bases and at J to 4 bases, leaving 6 bases not matched to a gene. This CDR3 is built from 15 residues. The germline V gene has CDR1 SGHAT and CDR2 FQNNGV. CDR3 sequence reads: CASRSLAGVKNIQYF. Here the CDR3 DNA reads TGTGCCAGCAGATCGCTAGCGGGAGTGAAAAACATTCAGTACTTC.

CDR3 protein: CASSSDYHGANEQFF. The CDR3 nucleotides read TGTGCCAGCAGCTCGGACTATCATGGGGCCAATGAGCAGTTCTTC. The V call is TRBV9, the J call TRBJ2-1; D may be TRBD2 (6 bases). The CDR3 sequence is 15 residues long. Trimming cost V 4 bases and J 6 bases, with 17 bases left between them. CDR1 is SGDLS and CDR2 is YYNGEE in the germline V gene.

This sequence joins TRBV7-9 and TRBJ2-5; the match to TRBD2 covers 9 bases. The length of the CDR3 is 14 residues. Trimming removed 7 bases from V and 4 bases from J; junction bases left unmatched: 7. The germline gives CDR1 SEHNR, CDR2 FQNEAQ (reference sequence). CDR3 in DNA: TGTGCCAGCACAGCGCGGGAGGGCCTAGAGACCCAGTACTTC. Its protein is CASTAREGLETQYF.

The chain has TRBV29-1 and TRBJ1-1; 7 bases map to TRBD1. The CDR3 is made up of 15 amino acids. The ends lost 7 bases at V and 1 base at J; junction bases unmatched: 12. Germline values: CDR1 SQVTM, CDR2 ANQGSEA. The CDR3 loop is CSGLAGGLPNTEAFF. The CDR3 nucleotides read TGCAGCGGACTCGCAGGGGGACTCCCGAACACTGAAGCTTTCTTT. Based on the CDR3 plus reference TRBV29-1 and TRBJ1-1, the full variable domain is SAVISQKPSRDICQRGTSLTIQCQVDSQVTMMFWYRQQPGQSLTLIATANQGSEATYESGFVIDKFPISRPNLTFSTLTVSNMSPEDSSIYLCSGLAGGLPNTEAFFGQGTRLTVV.

Turning to this clone: One end of the junction is discordant with germline, which a read error may explain. The chain combines TRBV10-3 with TRBJ2-1, with a tentative D call TRBD2 (6 bases). Germline CDR1 ENHRY, CDR2 SYGVKD. The CDR3 runs to 15 residues. The CDR3 loop is CAIRETSGSYNEQFF. As DNA, the CDR3 is TGTGCCATCCGTGAGACTAGTGGGTCCTACAATGAGCAGTTCTTC.

V and J are TRBV11-2 and TRBJ2-7; 7 bases map to TRBD1. The germline V gene has CDR1 SGHAT and CDR2 FQNNGV. After removal of 5 bases from V and 5 bases from J, the junction contained 6 bases not matched to a gene. The CDR3 is 13 amino acids. CDR3 in DNA: TGTGCCAGCAGCCCACAGGGGAGCCACGAGCAGTACTTC. Amino acids: CASSPQGSHEQYF.

This clone was counted only a few times. The CDR3 reads CASSPYVRPYTGELFF. Written as DNA, the CDR3 is TGTGCCAGCAGCCCCTACGTCAGGCCCTACACCGGGGAGCTGTTTTTT. The chain couples TRBV7-3 to TRBJ2-2, with D uncertain. Germline assignment: CDR1 SGHTA and CDR2 FQGTGA. V was trimmed by 5 bases and J by 3 bases, leaving 16 bases between them. This CDR3 spans 16 amino acids. Full variable domain (missing parts from reference TRBV7-3 and TRBJ2-2): GAGVSQTPSNKVTEKGKYVELRCDPISGHTALYWYRQSLGQGPEFLIYFQGTGAADDSGLPNDRFFAVRPEGSVSTLKIQRTERGDSAVYLCASSPYVRPYTGELFFGEGSRLTVL.

The chain links TRBV19 to TRBJ2-1, with 8 positions matching TRBD2. Germline V gene data show CDR1 as LNHDA and CDR2 as SQIVND (reference sequence). This CDR3 comprises 14 residues. V lost 2 bases and J lost 8; bases outside the gene matches: 5. As DNA, the CDR3 is TGTGCCAGTAGTATAACCGGGAGGGCGGATGAGCAGTTCTTC. It yields the protein CASSITGRADEQFF.

The gene calls are TRBV4-3 and TRBJ2-7, with D unclear. Between the trimmed V and J ends, which lost 2 bases and 2 bases, there was a span of 13 bases. The germline gives CDR1 LGHNA, CDR2 YSLEER. The CDR3 runs 15 residues. In DNA form, the CDR3 reads TGCGCCAGCAGCCAATACGCATCGACCCCCTACGAGCAGTACTTC. This gives the protein CASSQYASTPYEQYF.

The chain combines TRBV4-1 with TRBJ2-2, with TRBD1 identical over 9 bases. This CDR3 comprises 17 residues. Germline CDR1 MGHRA, CDR2 YSYEKL. The trim removed 3 bases at V and 5 bases at J, leaving 10 bases unmatched. In nucleotides, the CDR3 is TGCGCCAGCAGCCACGTAACAGGGGGCGTCAGGACCGGGGAGCTGTTTTTT. This sequence encodes CASSHVTGGVRTGELFF.

The gene calls are TRBV4-2 and TRBJ2-7; possible D gene TRBD1, 6 bases. Germline values: CDR1 LGHNA, CDR2 YNFKEQ. CDR3 length: 16 residues. V lost 0 bases and J 3 bases, leaving 15 bases between the germline ends. The CDR3 sequence: CASSQDEGRGGYEQYF. The CDR3 DNA is TGTGCCAGCAGCCAAGATGAGGGACGAGGGGGCTACGAGCAGTACTTC.

The chain joins TRBV29-1 to TRBJ1-5; no clear D. Germline assignment: CDR1 SQVTM and CDR2 ANQGSEA. V was trimmed by 6 bases and J by 11 bases, leaving 14 bases between them. The CDR3 runs to 11 residues. The CDR3 region is CSVILGITQHF. The CDR3 nucleotides read TGCAGCGTCATCTTGGGTATCACCCAGCATTTT.

This clone was counted a few times. This CDR3 reads CASSLGTTNEQFF. The CDR3 DNA follows: TGTGCCAGCAGCCTCGGGACTACCAATGAGCAGTTCTTC. The V and J genes are TRBV7-8 and TRBJ2-1, with 7 positions matching TRBD2. Per the germline V gene, CDR1 is SGHVS and CDR2 is FQNEAQ. The CDR3 length is 13 residues. The V and J ends lost 5 bases and 6 bases, in that order; junction bases with no gene match: 4.

This chain joins TRBV5-1 and TRBJ2-7; 10 bases match TRBD1. Germline V gene data show CDR1 as SGHRS and CDR2 as YFSETQ. This CDR3 spans 15 amino acids. V was clipped by 5 bases and J by 5 bases; unmatched bases: 10. This chain's CDR3 is CASRIAGQGFDEQYF. The CDR3 nucleotides read TGCGCCAGCAGAATCGCGGGACAGGGGTTCGACGAGCAGTACTTC.

The chain recombines TRBV27 with TRBJ2-1, with 8 nucleotides matching TRBD2. The trim removed 2 bases at V and 6 bases at J, leaving 12 bases unmatched. CDR3 size: 17 residues. Per germline, CDR1 MNHEY and CDR2 SMNVEV (reference sequence). The CDR3 loop is CASSLTPLAGGPNEQFF. The CDR3 DNA sequence: TGTGCCAGCAGTTTAACCCCGCTAGCGGGTGGACCCAATGAGCAGTTCTTC.